A selection of T cell receptor beta chains follows, all from one sample in a study of T cell responses to AZD1222 COVID-19 vaccine. TCRdb's copy holds only in-frame clones and misses some; the assay was immunoSEQ multiplex PCR. Of roughly 120,000 clones listed, 88% are singletons. Sample: peripheral blood, taken on day 0 of AZD1222 vaccination. Receptors originate from an adult in good health. CDR3s include the opening cysteine and the closing phenylalanine or tryptophan. Fields, in order: V gene, clone size, J gene, D gene, CDR3 DNA, CDR3 protein. A D gene is named only where the DNA matches it firmly. The listing skips clone size in some rows; elsewhere it reads once, few, many or a size class.

V gene: TRBV6-5; clone size: -; J gene: TRBJ1-4; D gene: TRBD1; CDR3 DNA: TGTGCCAGCAGCGGACCGGGACAGTATGAAAAACTGTTTTTT; CDR3 protein: CASSGPGQYEKLFF
V gene: TRBV11-3; clone size: once; J gene: TRBJ2-5; D gene: TRBD2; CDR3 DNA: TGTGCCAGCAGCTTATTGCGGGGGAGGGCAGAGACCCAGTACTTC; CDR3 protein: CASSLLRGRAETQYF
V gene: TRBV9; clone size: -; J gene: TRBJ2-1; D gene: TRBD1; CDR3 DNA: TGTGCCAGCAGCGTAGGTCAGGGGGCTAAAAGGGAGCAGTTCTTC; CDR3 protein: CASSVGQGAKREQFF
V gene: TRBV18; clone size: -; J gene: TRBJ2-7; D gene: -; CDR3 DNA: TGTGCCAGCTCACCAAAACCAGGGGACGAGCAGTACTTC; CDR3 protein: CASSPKPGDEQYF
V gene: TRBV15; clone size: -; J gene: TRBJ2-3; D gene: TRBD1; CDR3 DNA: TGTGCCACCAGCAGAGGGACAGGGAGCACAGATACGCAGTATTTT; CDR3 protein: CATSRGTGSTDTQYF
V gene: TRBV18; clone size: -; J gene: TRBJ1-5; D gene: -; CDR3 DNA: TGTGCCAGCTCACACCCCGCCGCAGGCAACAATCAGCCCCAGCATTTT; CDR3 protein: CASSHPAAGNNQPQHF
V gene: TRBV13; clone size: -; J gene: TRBJ2-5; D gene: -; CDR3 DNA: TGTGCCAGCAGCTCCCGGGACTCGCAAGAGACCCAGTACTTC; CDR3 protein: CASSSRDSQETQYF
V gene: TRBV7-2; clone size: -; J gene: TRBJ1-5; D gene: -; CDR3 DNA: TGTGCCAGCAGCTTAGGATATCAGCCCCAGCATTTT; CDR3 protein: CASSLGYQPQHF
V gene: TRBV5-4; clone size: -; J gene: TRBJ2-3; D gene: -; CDR3 DNA: TGTGCCAGCAGCTTGGTCGCTAACACAGATACGCAGTATTTT; CDR3 protein: CASSLVANTDTQYF
V gene: TRBV6-5; clone size: -; J gene: TRBJ1-5; D gene: TRBD1; CDR3 DNA: TGTGCCAGCAGCGACAGGGCTCGGAGCAATCAGCCCCAGCATTTT; CDR3 protein: CASSDRARSNQPQHF
V gene: TRBV5-1; clone size: once; J gene: TRBJ1-5; D gene: TRBD1; CDR3 DNA: TGCGCCAGCAGCCCCGGGACAGATAGCAATCAGCCCCAGCATTTT; CDR3 protein: CASSPGTDSNQPQHF
V gene: TRBV7-9; clone size: -; J gene: TRBJ2-7; D gene: TRBD1; CDR3 DNA: TGTGCCAGCAGCTTAGGGCAGGGGGCCTACGAGCAGTACTTC; CDR3 protein: CASSLGQGAYEQYF
V gene: TRBV13; clone size: once; J gene: TRBJ2-7; D gene: -; CDR3 DNA: TGTGCCAGCAGCTCATATTCTCCCGGGGGGCGCGAGCAGTACTTC; CDR3 protein: CASSSYSPGGREQYF
V gene: TRBV10-3; clone size: once; J gene: TRBJ2-7; D gene: -; CDR3 DNA: TGTGCCACCTCCCCCGGCTACGAGCAGTACTTC; CDR3 protein: CATSPGYEQYF
V gene: TRBV27; clone size: -; J gene: TRBJ2-7; D gene: TRBD2; CDR3 DNA: TGTGCCAGCAGTTTGTCTAGCGGGAGGGCTTACGAGCAGTACTTC; CDR3 protein: CASSLSSGRAYEQYF
V gene: TRBV5-6; clone size: -; J gene: TRBJ1-6; D gene: -; CDR3 DNA: TGTGCCAGCAGCCCCTACGGCCAATTGACGAGGTCACCCCTCCACTTT; CDR3 protein: CASSPYGQLTRSPLHF
V gene: TRBV19; clone size: -; J gene: TRBJ1-4; D gene: TRBD1; CDR3 DNA: TGTGCCAGTAGTATATCGGGTGGACAGGCCTGGGGACTGTTTTTT; CDR3 protein: CASSISGGQAWGLFF
V gene: TRBV3-1/TRBV3-2; clone size: -; J gene: TRBJ2-5; D gene: TRBD2; CDR3 DNA: TGTGCCAGCAGCCCCCGGGACTACGCCCCCGAAGAGACCCAGTACTTC; CDR3 protein: CASSPRDYAPEETQYF
V gene: TRBV6-2/TRBV6-3; clone size: -; J gene: TRBJ1-5; D gene: -; CDR3 DNA: TGTGCCAGTAGTGGGACCGAGAATCAGCCCCAGCATTTT; CDR3 protein: CASSGTENQPQHF
V gene: TRBV5-1; clone size: -; J gene: TRBJ2-3; D gene: -; CDR3 DNA: TGCGCCAGCAGCTTGGCCCTGGGCACTTACTCTACCAGCACAGATACGCAGTATTTT; CDR3 protein: CASSLALGTYSTSTDTQYF
V gene: TRBV29-1; clone size: few; J gene: TRBJ1-4; D gene: TRBD1; CDR3 DNA: TGCAGCGTCTACGGGACAGCTAATGAAAAACTGTTTTTT; CDR3 protein: CSVYGTANEKLFF
V gene: TRBV7-8; clone size: -; J gene: TRBJ2-7; D gene: TRBD2; CDR3 DNA: TGTGCCAGCAGCTTACTTAGCGGGGGACAGACCTACGAGCAGTACTTC; CDR3 protein: CASSLLSGGQTYEQYF
V gene: TRBV19; clone size: -; J gene: TRBJ1-5; D gene: -; CDR3 DNA: TGTGCCAGTAGTATAGTAGGGACAAATAGCAATCAGCCCCAGCATTTT; CDR3 protein: CASSIVGTNSNQPQHF
V gene: TRBV30; clone size: -; J gene: TRBJ1-4; D gene: -; CDR3 DNA: TGTGCCTGGAGTCAGACAGGATTCTATGAAAAACTGTTTTTT; CDR3 protein: CAWSQTGFYEKLFF
V gene: TRBV6-5; clone size: -; J gene: TRBJ2-3; D gene: -; CDR3 DNA: TGTGCCAGCAGTTTAGGGGACTCCACAGATACGCAGTATTTT; CDR3 protein: CASSLGDSTDTQYF
V gene: TRBV4-3; clone size: -; J gene: TRBJ1-2; D gene: TRBD1; CDR3 DNA: TGCGCCAGCAGCCAAGATCCGACAGGGCGGGGTGGCTACACCTTC; CDR3 protein: CASSQDPTGRGGYTF
V gene: TRBV24-1; clone size: -; J gene: TRBJ1-2; D gene: TRBD1; CDR3 DNA: TGTGCCACCAGTGAGGGGGGACAGAAGTATGGCTACACCTTC; CDR3 protein: CATSEGGQKYGYTF
V gene: TRBV4-2; clone size: -; J gene: TRBJ2-3; D gene: -; CDR3 DNA: TGTGCCAGCAGCCCTGTGGGCGGGACAAGCACAGATACGCAGTATTTT; CDR3 protein: CASSPVGGTSTDTQYF
V gene: TRBV5-3; clone size: -; J gene: TRBJ1-5; D gene: -; CDR3 DNA: TGTGCCAGAAGCAGGGATGCAGATTATAGCAATCAGCCCCAGCATTTT; CDR3 protein: CARSRDADYSNQPQHF
V gene: TRBV18; clone size: -; J gene: TRBJ2-5; D gene: TRBD1; CDR3 DNA: TGTGCCAGCTCACCCACCGGGACAGGGGAGGAGACCCAGTACTTC; CDR3 protein: CASSPTGTGEETQYF
V gene: TRBV7-3; clone size: once; J gene: TRBJ1-2; D gene: TRBD1; CDR3 DNA: TGTGCCAGCAGTTACACCCCGGGACAGGGTGGAGGCTACACCTTC; CDR3 protein: CASSYTPGQGGGYTF
V gene: TRBV6-2/TRBV6-3; clone size: once; J gene: TRBJ1-1; D gene: -; CDR3 DNA: TGTGCCAGCAGCCAGGGGATTGGGAACACTGAAGCTTTCTTT; CDR3 protein: CASSQGIGNTEAFF
V gene: TRBV24-1; clone size: -; J gene: TRBJ1-2; D gene: -; CDR3 DNA: TGTGCCACCAGTGCCTCGGACGCTAACTATGGCTACACCTTC; CDR3 protein: CATSASDANYGYTF
V gene: TRBV28; clone size: -; J gene: TRBJ1-1; D gene: -; CDR3 DNA: TGTGCCAGCAGCTCCCCCGGGAAGAACACTGAAGCTTTCTTT; CDR3 protein: CASSSPGKNTEAFF
V gene: TRBV30; clone size: -; J gene: TRBJ1-2; D gene: -; CDR3 DNA: TGTGCCTGGAGAAGGACATCACGGGACTACACCTTC; CDR3 protein: CAWRRTSRDYTF
V gene: TRBV6-5; clone size: -; J gene: TRBJ1-2; D gene: -; CDR3 DNA: TGTGCCAGCAGTTACTCTCAGGGTTGGGGCTACACCTTC; CDR3 protein: CASSYSQGWGYTF
V gene: TRBV5-1; clone size: -; J gene: TRBJ2-2; D gene: -; CDR3 DNA: TGCGCCAGCAGCTTGGGTCCGGGGCTGGGGAACACCGGGGAGCTGTTTTTT; CDR3 protein: CASSLGPGLGNTGELFF
V gene: TRBV13; clone size: -; J gene: TRBJ2-1; D gene: TRBD2; CDR3 DNA: TGTGCCAGCAGCTCCTTAGGACTAGCGGGGTATCCTGAGCAGTTCTTC; CDR3 protein: CASSSLGLAGYPEQFF
V gene: TRBV6-2/TRBV6-3; clone size: -; J gene: TRBJ2-3; D gene: -; CDR3 DNA: TGTGCCAGCAGTTTCCGACCGATGGGGGCCACAGATACGCAGTATTTT; CDR3 protein: CASSFRPMGATDTQYF